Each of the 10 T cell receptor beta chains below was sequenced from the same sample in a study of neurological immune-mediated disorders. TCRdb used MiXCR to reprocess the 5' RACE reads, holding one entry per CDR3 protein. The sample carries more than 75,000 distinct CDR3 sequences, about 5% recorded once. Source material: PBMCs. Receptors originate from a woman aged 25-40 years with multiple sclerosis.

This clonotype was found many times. In DNA form, the CDR3 reads TGTGCCTGGAGTGTACTGGCTACTACTAGCACAGATACGCAGTATTTT. It is translated as CAWSVLATTSTDTQYF. V and J are TRBV30 and TRBJ2-3, with unresolved D. From germline, CDR1 is GTSNPN and CDR2 SVGIG (reference sequence). With 0 bases removed from V and 0 bases from J, the gap between germline ends came to 13 bases. CDR3 length: 16 residues.

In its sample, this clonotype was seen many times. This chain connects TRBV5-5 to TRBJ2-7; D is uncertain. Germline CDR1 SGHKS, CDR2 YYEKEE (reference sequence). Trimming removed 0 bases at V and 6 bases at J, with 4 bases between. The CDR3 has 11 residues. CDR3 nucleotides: TGTGCCAGCAGCTTGGAGGTCGAGCAGTACTTC. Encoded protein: CASSLEVEQYF.

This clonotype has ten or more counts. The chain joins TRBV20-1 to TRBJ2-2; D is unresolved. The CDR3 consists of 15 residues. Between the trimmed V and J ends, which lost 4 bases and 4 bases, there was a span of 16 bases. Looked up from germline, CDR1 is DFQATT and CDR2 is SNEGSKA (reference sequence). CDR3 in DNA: TGCAGTGCTACAACTCGACTCTGGGGCACCGGGGAGCTGTTTTTT. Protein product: CSATTRLWGTGELFF.

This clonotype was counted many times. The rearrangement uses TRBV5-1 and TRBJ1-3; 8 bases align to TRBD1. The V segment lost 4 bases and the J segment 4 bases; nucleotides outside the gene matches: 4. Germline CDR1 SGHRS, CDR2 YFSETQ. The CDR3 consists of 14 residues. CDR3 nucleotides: TGCGCCAGCAGCCTGGACAGGGAAGGAAACACCATATATTTT. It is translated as CASSLDREGNTIYF.

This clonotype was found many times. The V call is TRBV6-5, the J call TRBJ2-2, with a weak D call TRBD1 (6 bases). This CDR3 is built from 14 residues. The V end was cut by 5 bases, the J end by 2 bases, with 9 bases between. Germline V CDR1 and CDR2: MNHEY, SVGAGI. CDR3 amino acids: CASSIQGNTGELFF. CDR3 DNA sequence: TGTGCCAGCAGTATACAGGGAAACACCGGGGAGCTGTTTTTT.

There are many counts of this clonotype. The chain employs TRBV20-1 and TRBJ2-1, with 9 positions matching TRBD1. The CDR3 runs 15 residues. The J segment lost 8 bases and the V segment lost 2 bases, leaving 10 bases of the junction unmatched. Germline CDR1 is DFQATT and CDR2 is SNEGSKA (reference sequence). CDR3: CSARPDPGQGYEQFF. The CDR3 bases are TGCAGTGCTAGACCTGACCCGGGACAGGGCTATGAGCAGTTCTTC.

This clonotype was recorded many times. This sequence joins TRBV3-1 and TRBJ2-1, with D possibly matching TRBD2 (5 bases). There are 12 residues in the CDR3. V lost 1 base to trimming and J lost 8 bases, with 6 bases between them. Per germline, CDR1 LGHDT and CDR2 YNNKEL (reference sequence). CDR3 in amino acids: CASSQAGDEQFF. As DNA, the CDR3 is TGTGCCAGCAGCCAAGCCGGGGATGAGCAGTTCTTC.

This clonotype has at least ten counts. DNA for the CDR3: TGCAGTGCTAGAGATCAGGGTCTAGCGGGGCCTCGGGATGAGCAGTTCTTC. Translation gives CSARDQGLAGPRDEQFF. The V call is TRBV20-1, the J call TRBJ2-1; the match to TRBD2 covers 9 bases. J was trimmed by 8 bases and V by 0 bases; bases with no gene match: 14. CDR3 length equals 17 residues. From germline, CDR1 is DFQATT and CDR2 SNEGSKA (reference sequence).

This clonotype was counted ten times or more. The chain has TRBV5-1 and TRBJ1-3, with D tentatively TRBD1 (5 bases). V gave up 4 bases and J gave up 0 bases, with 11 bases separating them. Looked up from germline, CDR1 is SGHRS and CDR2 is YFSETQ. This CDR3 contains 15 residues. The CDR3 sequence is CASSGEGRSGNTIYF. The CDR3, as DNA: TGCGCCAGCAGCGGAGAGGGACGCTCTGGAAACACCATATATTTT.

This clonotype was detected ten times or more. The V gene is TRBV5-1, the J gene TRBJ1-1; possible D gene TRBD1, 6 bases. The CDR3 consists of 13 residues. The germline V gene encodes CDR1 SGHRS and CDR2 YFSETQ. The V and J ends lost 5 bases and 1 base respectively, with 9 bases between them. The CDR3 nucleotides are TGCGCCAGCAGGGCACAGGGGAACACTGAAGCTTTCTTT. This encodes CASRAQGNTEAFF.